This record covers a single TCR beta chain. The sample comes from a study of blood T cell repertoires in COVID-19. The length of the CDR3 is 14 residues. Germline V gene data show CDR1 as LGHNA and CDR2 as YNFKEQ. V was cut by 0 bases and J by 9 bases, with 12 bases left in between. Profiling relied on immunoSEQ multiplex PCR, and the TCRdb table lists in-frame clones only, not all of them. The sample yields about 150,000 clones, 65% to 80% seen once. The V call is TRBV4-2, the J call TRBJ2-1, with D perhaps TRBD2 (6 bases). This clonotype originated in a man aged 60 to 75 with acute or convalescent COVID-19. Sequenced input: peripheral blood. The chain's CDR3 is CASSQDVGSSEQFF. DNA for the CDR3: TGTGCCAGCAGCCAAGATGTCGGGAGTAGTGAGCAGTTCTTC.